This TCR beta chain is from a study of T-cell memory formation after mild COVID-19. Study as a whole: Largely donor-specific TCR clusters were found.

MiXCR, applied by TCRdb to the 5' RACE reads, yields one record per CDR3 protein. The sample records approximately 480,000 distinct CDR3 sequences, 18% being singletons. The CDR3 spans 12 residues. Germline V gene sequence: CDR1 SQVTM, CDR2 ANQGSEA. V was shortened by 6 bases and J by 5 bases, with 14 bases between the two germline ends. Only a few counts were recorded for this clonotype. The TCR comes from an adult woman who had mild COVID-19 (a few samples of this study predate the infection). Cell type and time point are not known. V usage is TRBV29-1 and J usage is TRBJ2-7; D not resolved. The sample consisted of PBMCs or a T cell subset sorted from them (not recorded which). CDR3 nucleotides: TGCAGCGTCCGACTGGAGAGCGACGAGCAGTACTTC. It encodes CSVRLESDEQYF.